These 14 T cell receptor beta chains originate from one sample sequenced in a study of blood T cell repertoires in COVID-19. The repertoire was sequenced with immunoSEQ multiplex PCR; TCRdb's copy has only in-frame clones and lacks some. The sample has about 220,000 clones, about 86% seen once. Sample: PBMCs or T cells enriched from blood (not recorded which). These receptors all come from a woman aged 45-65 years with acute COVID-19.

The CDR3 spells CASSPTGRGEKLFF. CDR3 DNA sequence: TGTGCCAGCAGCCCGACAGGACGCGGTGAAAAACTGTTTTTT. J is TRBJ1-4 and V is TRBV5-8; D is perhaps TRBD1 (6 bases). Trimming pared 4 bases from V and 7 bases from J, leaving 14 bases between. Germline values: CDR1 SGHTS, CDR2 YDEGEE. The CDR3 spans 14 residues.

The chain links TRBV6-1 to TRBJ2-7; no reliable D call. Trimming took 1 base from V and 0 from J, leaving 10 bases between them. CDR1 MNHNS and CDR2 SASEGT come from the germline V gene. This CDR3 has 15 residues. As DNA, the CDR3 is TGTGCCAGCAGTGAAGGAACCTCTAGCTCCTACGAGCAGTACTTC. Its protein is CASSEGTSSSYEQYF.

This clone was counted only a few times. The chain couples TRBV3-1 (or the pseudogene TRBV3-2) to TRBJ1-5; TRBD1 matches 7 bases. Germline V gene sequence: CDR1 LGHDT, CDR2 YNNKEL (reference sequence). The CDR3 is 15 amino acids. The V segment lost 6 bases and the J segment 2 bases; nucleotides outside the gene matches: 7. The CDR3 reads CASRPSGTGNQPQHF. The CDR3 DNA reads TGTGCCAGCAGACCATCCGGGACAGGCAATCAGCCCCAGCATTTT.

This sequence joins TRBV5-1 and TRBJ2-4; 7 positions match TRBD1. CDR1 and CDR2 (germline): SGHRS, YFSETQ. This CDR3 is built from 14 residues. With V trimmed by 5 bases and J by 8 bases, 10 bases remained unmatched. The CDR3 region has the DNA TGCGCCAGCAGGCCCGGACAGGCCGTAGACATTCAGTACTTC. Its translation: CASRPGQAVDIQYF.

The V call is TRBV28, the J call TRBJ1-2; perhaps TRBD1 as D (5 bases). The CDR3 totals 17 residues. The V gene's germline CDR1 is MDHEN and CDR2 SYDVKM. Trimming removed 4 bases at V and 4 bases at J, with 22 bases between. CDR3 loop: CASSSETEHDHSYGYTF. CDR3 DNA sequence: TGTGCCAGCAGTTCGGAGACAGAACACGATCACAGCTATGGCTACACCTTC.

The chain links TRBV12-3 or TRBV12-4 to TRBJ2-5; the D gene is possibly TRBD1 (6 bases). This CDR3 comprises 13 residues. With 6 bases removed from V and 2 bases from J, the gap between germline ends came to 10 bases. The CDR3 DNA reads TGTGCCAGCAGCCGAGGGACACAAGAGACCCAGTACTTC. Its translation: CASSRGTQETQYF.

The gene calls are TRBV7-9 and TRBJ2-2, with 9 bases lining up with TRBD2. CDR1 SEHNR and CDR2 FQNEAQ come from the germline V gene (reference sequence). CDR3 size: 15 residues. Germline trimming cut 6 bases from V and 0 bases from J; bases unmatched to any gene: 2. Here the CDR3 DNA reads TGTGCCAGCAGTAGCGGGAGCCCGAACACCGGGGAGCTGTTTTTT. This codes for CASSSGSPNTGELFF.

The CDR3, as DNA: TGTGCCAGCAGTCAGATTAGCGCCGGGGAGCTGTTTTTT. This gives the protein CASSQISAGELFF. The chain carries TRBV6-5 and TRBJ2-2; D is possibly TRBD2 (5 bases). Trimming shortened V by 5 bases and J by 6 bases, and 10 bases separated the two germline ends. Germline CDR1 reads MNHEY; CDR2 reads SVGAGI. The CDR3 sequence is 13 residues long.

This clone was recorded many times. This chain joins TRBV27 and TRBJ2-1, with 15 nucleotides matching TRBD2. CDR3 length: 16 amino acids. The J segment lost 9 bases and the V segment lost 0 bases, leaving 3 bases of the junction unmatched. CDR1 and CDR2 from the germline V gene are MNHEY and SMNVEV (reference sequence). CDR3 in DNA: TGTGCCAGCAGTTTATCGGGACTAGCGGGAGGAAGTGAGCAGTTCTTC. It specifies CASSLSGLAGGSEQFF.

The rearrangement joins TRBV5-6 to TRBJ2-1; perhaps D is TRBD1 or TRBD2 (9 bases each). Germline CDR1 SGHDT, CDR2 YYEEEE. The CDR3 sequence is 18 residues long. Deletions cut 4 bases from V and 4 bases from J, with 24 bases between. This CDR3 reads CASSPRDRVRGGYNEQFF. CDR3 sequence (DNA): TGTGCCAGCAGCCCCCGGGACAGGGTGCGGGGGGGTTACAATGAGCAGTTCTTC.

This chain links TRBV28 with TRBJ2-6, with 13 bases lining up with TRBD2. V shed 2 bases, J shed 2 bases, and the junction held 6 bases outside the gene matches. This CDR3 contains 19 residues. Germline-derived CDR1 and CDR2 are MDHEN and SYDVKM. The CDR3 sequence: CASSLRYGLAGAGANVLTF. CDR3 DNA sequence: TGTGCCAGCAGTTTACGGTACGGACTAGCGGGAGCTGGGGCCAACGTCCTGACTTTC.

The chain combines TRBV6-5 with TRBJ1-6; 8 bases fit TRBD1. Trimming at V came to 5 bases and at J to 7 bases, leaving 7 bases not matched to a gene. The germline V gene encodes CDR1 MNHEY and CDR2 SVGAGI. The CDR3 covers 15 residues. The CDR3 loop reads CASSPRTGLNSPLHF. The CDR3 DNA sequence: TGTGCCAGCAGTCCACGGACAGGGCTGAATTCACCCCTCCACTTT.

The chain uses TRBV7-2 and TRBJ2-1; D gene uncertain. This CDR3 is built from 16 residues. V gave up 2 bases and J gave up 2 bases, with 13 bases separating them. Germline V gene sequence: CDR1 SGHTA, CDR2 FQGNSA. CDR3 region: CASSLWSIGTYNEQFF. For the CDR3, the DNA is TGTGCCAGCAGCTTATGGAGCATAGGAACCTACAATGAGCAGTTCTTC.

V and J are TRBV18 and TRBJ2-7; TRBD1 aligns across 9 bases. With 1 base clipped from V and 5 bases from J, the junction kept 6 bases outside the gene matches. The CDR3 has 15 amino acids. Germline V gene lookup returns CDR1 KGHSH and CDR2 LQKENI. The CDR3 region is CASSPRRTGADEQYF. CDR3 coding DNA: TGTGCCAGCTCACCACGGAGGACAGGGGCCGACGAGCAGTACTTC.